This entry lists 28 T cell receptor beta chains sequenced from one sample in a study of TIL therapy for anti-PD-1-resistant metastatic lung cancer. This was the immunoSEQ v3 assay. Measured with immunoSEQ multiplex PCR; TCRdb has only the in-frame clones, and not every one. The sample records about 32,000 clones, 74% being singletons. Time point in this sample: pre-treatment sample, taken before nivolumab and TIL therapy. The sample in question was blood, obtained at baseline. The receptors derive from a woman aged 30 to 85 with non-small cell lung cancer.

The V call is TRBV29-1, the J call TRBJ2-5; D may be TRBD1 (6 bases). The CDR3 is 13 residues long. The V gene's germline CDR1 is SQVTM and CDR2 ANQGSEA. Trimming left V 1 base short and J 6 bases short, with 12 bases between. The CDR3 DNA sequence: TGCAGCGTTGAAGTCACAGGGAGAAAGACCCAGTACTTC. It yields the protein CSVEVTGRKTQYF. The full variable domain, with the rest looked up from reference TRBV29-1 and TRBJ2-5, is SAVISQKPSRDICQRGTSLTIQCQVDSQVTMMFWYRQQPGQSLTLIATANQGSEATYESGFVIDKFPISRPNLTFSTLTVSNMSPEDSSIYLCSVEVTGRKTQYFGPGTRLLVL.

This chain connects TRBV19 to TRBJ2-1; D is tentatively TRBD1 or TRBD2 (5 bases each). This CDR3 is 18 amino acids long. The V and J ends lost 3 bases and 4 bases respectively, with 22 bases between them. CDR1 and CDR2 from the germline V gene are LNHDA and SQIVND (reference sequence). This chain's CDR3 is CASSIRRRVTGPYNEQFF. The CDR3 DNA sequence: TGTGCCAGTAGTATCCGCCGCAGGGTCACGGGGCCTTACAATGAGCAGTTCTTC.

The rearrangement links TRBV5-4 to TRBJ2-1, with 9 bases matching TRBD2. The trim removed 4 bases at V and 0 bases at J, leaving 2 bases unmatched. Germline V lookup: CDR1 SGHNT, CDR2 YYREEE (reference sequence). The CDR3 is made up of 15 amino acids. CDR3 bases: TGTGCCAGCAGCATGGGACTAGCCTCCTACAATGAGCAGTTCTTC. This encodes CASSMGLASYNEQFF.

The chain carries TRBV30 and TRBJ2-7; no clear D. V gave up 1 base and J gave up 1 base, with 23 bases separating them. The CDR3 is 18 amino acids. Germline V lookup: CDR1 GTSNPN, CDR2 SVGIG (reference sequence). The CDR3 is CAWSDGSVWLSKSYEQYF. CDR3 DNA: TGTGCCTGGAGTGATGGGTCGGTGTGGTTATCGAAATCCTACGAGCAGTACTTC.

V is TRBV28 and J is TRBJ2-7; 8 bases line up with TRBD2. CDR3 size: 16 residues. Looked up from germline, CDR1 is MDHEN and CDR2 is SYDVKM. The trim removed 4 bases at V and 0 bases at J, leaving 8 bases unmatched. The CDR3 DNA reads TGTGCCAGCAGTTCCCCCCGGACTAGCACCTCCTACGAGCAGTACTTC. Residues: CASSSPRTSTSYEQYF. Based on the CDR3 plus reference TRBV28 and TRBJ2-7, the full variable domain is DVKVTQSSRYLVKRTGEKVFLECVQDMDHENMFWYRQDPGLGLRLIYFSYDVKMKEKGDIPEGYSVSREKKERFSLILESASTNQTSMYLCASSSPRTSTSYEQYFGPGTRLTVT.

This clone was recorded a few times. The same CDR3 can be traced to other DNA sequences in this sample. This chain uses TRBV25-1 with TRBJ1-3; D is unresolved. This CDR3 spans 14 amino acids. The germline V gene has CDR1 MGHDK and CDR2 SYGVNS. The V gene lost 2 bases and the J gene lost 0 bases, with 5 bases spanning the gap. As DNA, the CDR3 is TGTGCCAGCAGTGAAGAAAGCTCTGGAAACACCATATATTTT. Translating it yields CASSEESSGNTIYF.

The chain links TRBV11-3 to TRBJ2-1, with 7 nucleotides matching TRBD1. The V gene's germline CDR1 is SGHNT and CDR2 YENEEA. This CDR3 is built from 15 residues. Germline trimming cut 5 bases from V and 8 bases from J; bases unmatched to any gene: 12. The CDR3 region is CASSPGTTGTDEQFF. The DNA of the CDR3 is TGTGCCAGCAGCCCCGGCACGACAGGGACCGATGAGCAGTTCTTC.

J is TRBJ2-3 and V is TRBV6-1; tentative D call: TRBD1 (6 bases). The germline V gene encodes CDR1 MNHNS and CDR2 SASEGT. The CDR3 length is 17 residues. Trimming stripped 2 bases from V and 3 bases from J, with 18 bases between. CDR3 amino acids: CASSEWGGGQNTDTQYF. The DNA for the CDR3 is TGTGCCAGCAGTGAATGGGGTGGCGGACAGAATACAGATACGCAGTATTTT.

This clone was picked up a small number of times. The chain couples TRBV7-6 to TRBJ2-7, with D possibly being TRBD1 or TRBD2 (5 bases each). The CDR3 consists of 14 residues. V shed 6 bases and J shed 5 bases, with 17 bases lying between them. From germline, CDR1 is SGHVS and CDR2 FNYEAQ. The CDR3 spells CASRKVGVGDEQYF. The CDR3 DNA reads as TGTGCCAGCAGAAAAGTGGGGGTCGGCGACGAGCAGTACTTC. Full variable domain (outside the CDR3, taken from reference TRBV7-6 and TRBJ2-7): GAGVSQSPRYKVTKRGQDVALRCDPISGHVSLYWYRQALGQGPEFLTYFNYEAQQDKSGLPNDRFSAERPEGSISTLTIQRTEQRDSAMYRCASRKVGVGDEQYFGPGTRLTVT.

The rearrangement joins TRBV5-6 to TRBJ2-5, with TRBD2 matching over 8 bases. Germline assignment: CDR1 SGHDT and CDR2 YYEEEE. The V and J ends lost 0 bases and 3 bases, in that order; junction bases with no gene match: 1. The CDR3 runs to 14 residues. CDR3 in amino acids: CASSLEAGEETQYF. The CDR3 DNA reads TGTGCCAGCAGCTTGGAAGCGGGGGAAGAGACCCAGTACTTC.

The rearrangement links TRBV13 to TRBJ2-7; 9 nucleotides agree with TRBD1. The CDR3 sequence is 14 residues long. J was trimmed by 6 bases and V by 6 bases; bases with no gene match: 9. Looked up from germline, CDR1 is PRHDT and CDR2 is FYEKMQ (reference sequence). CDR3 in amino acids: CASREGQGGGEQYF. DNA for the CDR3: TGTGCCAGCAGAGAGGGACAGGGTGGCGGCGAGCAGTACTTC. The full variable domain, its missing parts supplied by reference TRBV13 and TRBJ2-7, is AAGVIQSPRHLIKEKRETATLKCYPIPRHDTVYWYQQGPGQDPQFLISFYEKMQSDKGSIPDRFSAQQFSDYHSELNMSSLELGDSALYFCASREGQGGGEQYFGPGTRLTVT.

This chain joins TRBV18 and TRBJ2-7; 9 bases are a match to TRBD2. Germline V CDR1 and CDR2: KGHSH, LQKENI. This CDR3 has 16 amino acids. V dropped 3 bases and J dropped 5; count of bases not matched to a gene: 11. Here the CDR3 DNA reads TGTGCCAGCTCACCTATTCTCGCTAGCGGGATGAACGAGCAGTACTTC. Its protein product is CASSPILASGMNEQYF. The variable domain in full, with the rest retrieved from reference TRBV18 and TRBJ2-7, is NAGVMQNPRHLVRRRGQEARLRCSPMKGHSHVYWYRQLPEEGLKFMVYLQKENIIDESGMPKERFSAEFPKEGPSILRIQQVVRGDSAAYFCASSPILASGMNEQYFGPGTRLTVT.

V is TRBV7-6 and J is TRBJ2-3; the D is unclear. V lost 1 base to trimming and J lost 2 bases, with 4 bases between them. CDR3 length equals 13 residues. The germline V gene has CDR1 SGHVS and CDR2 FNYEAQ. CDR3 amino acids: CASSLETTDTQYF. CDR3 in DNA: TGTGCCAGCAGCTTAGAGACCACAGATACGCAGTATTTT.

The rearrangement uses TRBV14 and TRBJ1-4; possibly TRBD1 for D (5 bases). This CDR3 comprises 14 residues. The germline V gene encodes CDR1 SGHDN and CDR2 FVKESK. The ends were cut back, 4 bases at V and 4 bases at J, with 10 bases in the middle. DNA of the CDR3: TGTGCCAGCAGCCTCGACAGAAATAATGAAAAACTGTTTTTT. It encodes CASSLDRNNEKLFF.

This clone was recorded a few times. In nucleotides, the CDR3 is TGTGCCACCAGCAGAGACTGGGGACAGGCCTATGGCTACACCTTC. This codes for CATSRDWGQAYGYTF. V is TRBV15 and J is TRBJ1-2; TRBD1 matches 8 bases. The CDR3 has 15 amino acids. The junction had 4 bases not matched to a gene; V was cut back by 0 bases and J by 4 bases. Germline V gives CDR1 LNHNV, CDR2 YYDKDF (reference sequence).

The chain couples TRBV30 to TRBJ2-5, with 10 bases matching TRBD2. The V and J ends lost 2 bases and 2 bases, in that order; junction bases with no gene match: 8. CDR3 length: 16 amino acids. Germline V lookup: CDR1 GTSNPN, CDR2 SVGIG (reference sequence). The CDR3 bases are TGTGCCTGGAGTCCCCGGACTAGCGGAGCACAAGAGACCCAGTACTTC. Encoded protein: CAWSPRTSGAQETQYF.

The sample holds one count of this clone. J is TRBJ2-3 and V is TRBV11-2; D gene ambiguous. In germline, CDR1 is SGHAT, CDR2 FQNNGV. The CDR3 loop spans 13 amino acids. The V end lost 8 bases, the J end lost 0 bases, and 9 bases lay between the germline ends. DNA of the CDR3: TGTGCCAGCCGGTCTTCTAGCACAGATACGCAGTATTTT. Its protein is CASRSSSTDTQYF.

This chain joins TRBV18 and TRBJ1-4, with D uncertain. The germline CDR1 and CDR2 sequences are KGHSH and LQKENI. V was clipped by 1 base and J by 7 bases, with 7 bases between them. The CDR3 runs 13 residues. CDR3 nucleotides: TGTGCCAGCTCACCACGAGAGGGTGAAAAACTGTTTTTT. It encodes CASSPREGEKLFF.

The chain's CDR3 is CASSQPGTGLETQYF. The CDR3 DNA reads TGTGCCAGTAGTCAACCCGGGACAGGGTTAGAGACCCAGTACTTC. The V and J genes are TRBV19 and TRBJ2-5, with 9 positions matching TRBD1. Germline V gene data show CDR1 as LNHDA and CDR2 as SQIVND (reference sequence). CDR3 length: 15 residues. Trimming took 5 bases from V and 4 from J; bases not matched to a gene: 8.

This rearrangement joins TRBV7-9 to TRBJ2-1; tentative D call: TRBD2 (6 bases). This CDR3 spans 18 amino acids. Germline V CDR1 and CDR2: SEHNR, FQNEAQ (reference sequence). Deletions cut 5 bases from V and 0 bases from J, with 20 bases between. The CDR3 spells CASSVGDKVADSYNEQFF. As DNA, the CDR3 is TGTGCCAGCAGCGTAGGAGATAAAGTAGCGGACTCCTACAATGAGCAGTTCTTC.

The CDR3 sequence: CASGGGQPQHF. The CDR3 nucleotides are TGTGCCAGCGGGGGCGGTCAGCCCCAGCATTTT. The chain carries TRBV28 and TRBJ1-5; possible D gene TRBD1, 6 bases. Trimming pared 8 bases from V and 6 bases from J, leaving 8 bases between. The CDR3 is 11 residues long. Germline assignment: CDR1 MDHEN and CDR2 SYDVKM. Filled out from reference TRBV28 and TRBJ1-5, the complete variable domain reads DVKVTQSSRYLVKRTGEKVFLECVQDMDHENMFWYRQDPGLGLRLIYFSYDVKMKEKGDIPEGYSVSREKKERFSLILESASTNQTSMYLCASGGGQPQHFGDGTRLSIL.

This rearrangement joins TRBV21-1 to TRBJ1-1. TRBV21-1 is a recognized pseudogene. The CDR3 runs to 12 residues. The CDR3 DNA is TGTGCCAGCAGCAAAGGAGCTTCCGAAGCTTTCTTT. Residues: CASSKGASEAFF.

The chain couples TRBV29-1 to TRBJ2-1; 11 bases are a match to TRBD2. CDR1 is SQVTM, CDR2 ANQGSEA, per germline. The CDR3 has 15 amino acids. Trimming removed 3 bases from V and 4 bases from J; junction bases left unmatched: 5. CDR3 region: CSVDPTSGGYNEQFF. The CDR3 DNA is TGCAGCGTTGACCCCACTAGCGGGGGATACAATGAGCAGTTCTTC.

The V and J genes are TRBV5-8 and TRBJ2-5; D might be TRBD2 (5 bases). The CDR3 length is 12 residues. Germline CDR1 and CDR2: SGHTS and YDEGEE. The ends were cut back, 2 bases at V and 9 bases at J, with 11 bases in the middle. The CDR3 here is CASSLERRAQYF. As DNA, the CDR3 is TGTGCCAGCAGCTTAGAAAGGCGGGCCCAGTACTTC.

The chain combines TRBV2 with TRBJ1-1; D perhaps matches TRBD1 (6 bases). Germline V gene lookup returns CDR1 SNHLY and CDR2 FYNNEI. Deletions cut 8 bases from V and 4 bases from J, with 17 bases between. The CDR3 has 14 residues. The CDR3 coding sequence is TGTGCCAGCGGCCTAAGGGGGGCGGGCACTGAAGCTTTCTTT. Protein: CASGLRGAGTEAFF.

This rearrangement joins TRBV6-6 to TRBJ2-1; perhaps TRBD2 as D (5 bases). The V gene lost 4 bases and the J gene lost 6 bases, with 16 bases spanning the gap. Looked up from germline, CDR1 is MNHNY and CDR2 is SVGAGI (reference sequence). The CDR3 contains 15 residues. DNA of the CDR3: TGTGCCAGCAGTTTACGGCTAGCCCAAGGCAATGAGCAGTTCTTC. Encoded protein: CASSLRLAQGNEQFF.

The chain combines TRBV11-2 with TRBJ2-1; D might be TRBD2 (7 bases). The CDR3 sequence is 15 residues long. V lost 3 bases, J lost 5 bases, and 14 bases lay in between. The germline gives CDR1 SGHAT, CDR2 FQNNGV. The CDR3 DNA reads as TGTGCCAGCAGCTTTAGCGGGCGGGGGCACAATGAGCAGTTCTTC. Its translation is CASSFSGRGHNEQFF.

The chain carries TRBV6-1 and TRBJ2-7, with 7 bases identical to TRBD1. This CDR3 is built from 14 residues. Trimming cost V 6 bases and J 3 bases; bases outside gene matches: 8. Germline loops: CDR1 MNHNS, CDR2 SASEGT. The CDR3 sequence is CASRAGTALYEQYF. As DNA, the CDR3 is TGTGCCAGCAGGGCCGGGACAGCCCTCTACGAGCAGTACTTC.